Each of the 11 T cell receptor beta chains below was sequenced from the same sample in a study of identical twins. TCRdb reprocessed the 5' RACE reads via MiXCR and lists one record per CDR3 protein. This sample yields roughly 480,000 distinct CDR3 sequences, of which 24% are seen a single time; about 2.7% belongs to the top ten. The sample was also reused in another study, on T cells expressing NK-cell markers.

Sequences were obtained from CD4+ T cells sorted from blood. These receptors were obtained from a woman under 30 in good health.

This clonotype was found a few times. This rearrangement joins TRBV20-1 to TRBJ2-1; D is ambiguous. Germline V gives CDR1 DFQATT, CDR2 SNEGSKA (reference sequence). Trimming removed 0 bases at V and 8 bases at J, with 5 bases between. The CDR3 is 11 residues long. This chain's CDR3 is CSARDRYEQFF. The CDR3 DNA reads TGCAGTGCTAGAGATCGTTATGAGCAGTTCTTC.

This clonotype was found a few times. This sequence joins TRBV9 and TRBJ1-6; D perhaps matches TRBD1 (6 bases). Trimming cost V 5 bases and J 9 bases, with 15 bases left between them. This CDR3 comprises 14 residues. Per the germline V gene, CDR1 is SGDLS and CDR2 is YYNGEE. In DNA form, the CDR3 reads TGTGCCAGCAGTAGAACAGGGTCGGGTTCACCCCTCCACTTT. This encodes CASSRTGSGSPLHF.

V and J are TRBV7-9 and TRBJ2-1, with 8 bases matching TRBD2. Germline CDR1 and CDR2: SEHNR and FQNEAQ (reference sequence). The V and J ends lost 1 base and 7 bases, in that order; junction bases with no gene match: 6. The CDR3 is made up of 15 amino acids. CDR3 in DNA: TGTGCCAGCAGCTTAGACGGACTAGCTGGGAATGAGCAGTTCTTC. Its protein is CASSLDGLAGNEQFF. Drawing the rest from reference TRBV7-9 and TRBJ2-1, the complete variable domain is DTGVSQNPRHKITKRGQNVTFRCDPISEHNRLYWYRQTLGQGPEFLTYFQNEAQLEKSRLLSDRFSAERPKGSFSTLEIQRTEQGDSAMYLCASSLDGLAGNEQFFGPGTRLTVL.

This clonotype was seen only a few times. V usage is TRBV7-2 and J usage is TRBJ2-1; 9 bases are shared with TRBD1. The CDR3 has 16 residues. Germline trimming cut 5 bases from V and 8 bases from J; bases unmatched to any gene: 13. CDR1 is SGHTA, CDR2 FQGNSA, per germline. CDR3 bases: TGTGCCAGCAGCACCCCGGGACAGGGCAGGTCCGATGAGCAGTTCTTC. Translated, it gives CASSTPGQGRSDEQFF.

This chain connects TRBV12-3 or TRBV12-4 to TRBJ1-3; D is unclear. The CDR3 spans 14 residues. Between the trimmed V and J ends, which lost 6 bases and 0 bases, there was a span of 9 bases. In DNA form, the CDR3 reads TGTGCCAGCAGGGTCGAGAGCTCTGGAAACACCATATATTTT. Translated: CASRVESSGNTIYF.

This chain connects TRBV11-2 to TRBJ2-3; D unresolved. The CDR3 runs to 15 residues. The germline V and J ends were trimmed by 5 bases and 2 bases, with 14 bases remaining between them. The germline CDR1 and CDR2 sequences are SGHAT and FQNNGV. CDR3 in amino acids: CASSPPLSSTDTQYF. The CDR3 DNA is TGTGCCAGCAGCCCCCCCTTGTCGTCCACAGATACGCAGTATTTT.

The V call is TRBV7-9, the J call TRBJ1-1; D is ambiguous. In germline, CDR1 is SEHNR, CDR2 FQNEAQ (reference sequence). This CDR3 region has 14 residues. V dropped 5 bases and J dropped 5 bases, with 15 bases sitting between them. The CDR3 DNA is TGTGCCAGCAGCCGACCTGGCCCGGGAACTGAAGCTTTCTTT. Amino acids: CASSRPGPGTEAFF.

This chain links TRBV7-9 with TRBJ1-6, with no clear D. The CDR3 totals 16 residues. CDR1 SEHNR and CDR2 FQNEAQ come from the germline V gene (reference sequence). V was clipped by 0 bases and J by 7 bases, with 13 bases between them. CDR3 nucleotides: TGTGCCAGCAGCTTAGCGTTGGCCCTAGGGAATTCACCCCTCCACTTT. It yields the protein CASSLALALGNSPLHF.

The chain recombines TRBV5-1 with TRBJ1-6; D perhaps matches TRBD1 (6 bases). The CDR3 is 16 residues long. Germline assignment: CDR1 SGHRS and CDR2 YFSETQ. The V gene lost 4 bases and the J gene lost 8 bases, with 19 bases spanning the gap. This chain's CDR3 is CASSPTGLVLYSPLHF. DNA of the CDR3: TGCGCCAGCAGCCCGACAGGCTTGGTATTATATTCACCCCTCCACTTT.

V usage is TRBV12-3 or TRBV12-4 and J usage is TRBJ2-7, with a weak D call TRBD1 (5 bases). Trimming shortened V by 2 bases and J by 2 bases, and 10 bases separated the two germline ends. There are 14 residues in the CDR3. The CDR3 coding sequence is TGTGCCAGCAGTTTATCAGGGTCGCCCTACGAGCAGTACTTC. It encodes CASSLSGSPYEQYF.

CDR3 protein: CASSLFVGGETQYF. CDR3 nucleotides: TGTGCCAGCAGCTTATTTGTGGGAGGAGAGACCCAGTACTTC. The genes are TRBV7-6 and TRBJ2-5, with D possibly TRBD2 on 6 matching bases. The CDR3 consists of 14 residues. V shed 2 bases and J shed 4 bases, with 11 bases lying between them. The V gene's germline CDR1 is SGHVS and CDR2 FNYEAQ.